This is a list of T cell receptor beta chains from one sample in a study of T cell responses to AZD1222 COVID-19 vaccine. TCRdb's table, derived via immunoSEQ multiplex PCR, lists solely in-frame clones and lacks some. The data contain over 95,000 clones, approximately 88% of them singletons. Source: peripheral blood, taken 28 days after the second AZD1222 dose. Source of these receptors: an adult who received the AZD1222 COVID-19 vaccine. The CDR3 runs from the conserved cysteine through the conserved F or W. D genes are given only for firm matches. For some rows the clone size is stated as once, few or many, or as a class when expanded; others skip it.

CDR3 DNA: TGTGCCAGCTCACCCAGTGGGTCCTCGAGTGGCTACACCTTC
CDR3 protein: CASSPSGSSSGYTF
J gene: TRBJ1-2
D gene: -
V gene: TRBV18
clone size: -

CDR3 DNA: TGTGCCTCGGGCGGGGGGTTGAATGAGCAGTTCTTC
CDR3 protein: CASGGGLNEQFF
J gene: TRBJ2-1
D gene: TRBD2
V gene: TRBV3-1/TRBV3-2
clone size: -

CDR3 DNA: TGTGCCAGCAGTGAATTGGGGACAGGGTCAGATACGCAGTATTTT
CDR3 protein: CASSELGTGSDTQYF
J gene: TRBJ2-3
D gene: TRBD1
V gene: TRBV6-1
clone size: -

CDR3 DNA: TGCGCCAGCAGCTGGGACAGTTTCAATTCACCCCTCCACTTT
CDR3 protein: CASSWDSFNSPLHF
J gene: TRBJ1-6
D gene: TRBD1
V gene: TRBV5-1
clone size: -

CDR3 DNA: TGTGCCATCAGTGAACCGGGAAACACTGAAGCTTTCTTT
CDR3 protein: CAISEPGNTEAFF
J gene: TRBJ1-1
D gene: -
V gene: TRBV10-3
clone size: -

CDR3 DNA: TGTGCCAGCAGCACAGACAGGGTCTCTTCACCCCTCCACTTT
CDR3 protein: CASSTDRVSSPLHF
J gene: TRBJ1-6
D gene: TRBD1
V gene: TRBV5-6
clone size: -

CDR3 DNA: TGTGCCAGCAGCTTAAGACCTGGGGGGGACAACTCACCCCTCCACTTT
CDR3 protein: CASSLRPGGDNSPLHF
J gene: TRBJ1-6
D gene: -
V gene: TRBV7-9
clone size: -

CDR3 DNA: TGTGCCAGCAGGGACAGCGGCTCCTTACACGAGCAGTACTTC
CDR3 protein: CASRDSGSLHEQYF
J gene: TRBJ2-7
D gene: -
V gene: TRBV27
clone size: -

CDR3 DNA: TGTGCCAGCAGTTACTCGGAGATAAATCAGCCCCAGCATTTT
CDR3 protein: CASSYSEINQPQHF
J gene: TRBJ1-5
D gene: -
V gene: TRBV6-6
clone size: -

CDR3 DNA: TGTGCCAGCTCTACACGGGACGAGCAGTACTTC
CDR3 protein: CASSTRDEQYF
J gene: TRBJ2-7
D gene: -
V gene: TRBV18
clone size: -

CDR3 DNA: TGTGCCAGCACGGAAGGGGGGCGGGAGACCCAGTACTTC
CDR3 protein: CASTEGGRETQYF
J gene: TRBJ2-5
D gene: -
V gene: TRBV5-4
clone size: -

CDR3 DNA: TGTGCCAGCAGTTACTCGACTAGCGGGGGGGAGTACGAGCAGTACTTC
CDR3 protein: CASSYSTSGGEYEQYF
J gene: TRBJ2-7
D gene: TRBD2
V gene: TRBV6-5
clone size: once

CDR3 DNA: TGTGCCAGCAGCTTAAGTGGGAACAATGAGCAGTTCTTC
CDR3 protein: CASSLSGNNEQFF
J gene: TRBJ2-1
D gene: -
V gene: TRBV11-3
clone size: -

CDR3 DNA: TGTGCCAGCAGTGAAGGAATGGAAGATACGCAGTATTTT
CDR3 protein: CASSEGMEDTQYF
J gene: TRBJ2-3
D gene: -
V gene: TRBV6-1
clone size: -

CDR3 DNA: TGTGCCAGCAGCCCTGGGACACAGCACAATTCACCCCTCCACTTT
CDR3 protein: CASSPGTQHNSPLHF
J gene: TRBJ1-6
D gene: -
V gene: TRBV7-9
clone size: few

CDR3 DNA: TGTGCCAGCAGCCTACAGGGGTACCAAGAGACCCAGTACTTC
CDR3 protein: CASSLQGYQETQYF
J gene: TRBJ2-5
D gene: TRBD1
V gene: TRBV6-5
clone size: once

CDR3 DNA: TGCAGCGTTGCTTGGACGGGGAACACCATATATTTT
CDR3 protein: CSVAWTGNTIYF
J gene: TRBJ1-3
D gene: -
V gene: TRBV29-1
clone size: -

CDR3 DNA: TGTGCCAGCAGCGTAGGGCCCTCTGGAAACACCATATATTTT
CDR3 protein: CASSVGPSGNTIYF
J gene: TRBJ1-3
D gene: -
V gene: TRBV9
clone size: -

CDR3 DNA: TGCGCCAGCAGCTCAAACAGGGCATGGGGTGAAAAACTGTTTTTT
CDR3 protein: CASSSNRAWGEKLFF
J gene: TRBJ1-4
D gene: -
V gene: TRBV5-1
clone size: -

CDR3 DNA: TGTGCCAGCTCGAGCTCTGGGGCCAACGTCCTGACTTTC
CDR3 protein: CASSSSGANVLTF
J gene: TRBJ2-6
D gene: -
V gene: TRBV18
clone size: -

CDR3 DNA: TGTGCCAGCAGTTACTCGCGGGGACCCTTTGGAAACGAGCAGTACTTC
CDR3 protein: CASSYSRGPFGNEQYF
J gene: TRBJ2-7
D gene: -
V gene: TRBV6-5
clone size: -

CDR3 DNA: TGTGCCAGCAGCTTAGTACCGGGTAGCACCGGGGAGCTGTTTTTT
CDR3 protein: CASSLVPGSTGELFF
J gene: TRBJ2-2
D gene: -
V gene: TRBV7-2
clone size: -

CDR3 DNA: TGTGCCAGCAGCCTCTCCGGGACTCGGGAGACCCAGTACTTC
CDR3 protein: CASSLSGTRETQYF
J gene: TRBJ2-5
D gene: -
V gene: TRBV7-3
clone size: -

CDR3 DNA: TGTGCCAGCAGTCTAAGCGACGGGAACCAAGAGACCCAGTACTTC
CDR3 protein: CASSLSDGNQETQYF
J gene: TRBJ2-5
D gene: -
V gene: TRBV6-5
clone size: -

CDR3 DNA: TGTGCCAGAAGCTTGGGCTCCTACGAGCAGTACTTC
CDR3 protein: CARSLGSYEQYF
J gene: TRBJ2-7
D gene: -
V gene: TRBV5-3
clone size: -

CDR3 DNA: TGTGCCAGCAGTCGGGGGACAGGCTCCTACGAGCAGTACTTC
CDR3 protein: CASSRGTGSYEQYF
J gene: TRBJ2-7
D gene: TRBD1
V gene: TRBV6-2/TRBV6-3
clone size: -

CDR3 DNA: TGTGCCAGCAGTGAAGGCCCGACCGGTGGGTCACCCCTCCACTTT
CDR3 protein: CASSEGPTGGSPLHF
J gene: TRBJ1-6
D gene: -
V gene: TRBV6-1
clone size: -

CDR3 DNA: TGTGCCAGCAGCTTAGGTAGCGGTAGCAATCAGCCCCAGCATTTT
CDR3 protein: CASSLGSGSNQPQHF
J gene: TRBJ1-5
D gene: -
V gene: TRBV7-9
clone size: -

CDR3 DNA: TGTGCCAGCAGCTTAGGAACAACTCTTAATGAAAAACTGTTTTTT
CDR3 protein: CASSLGTTLNEKLFF
J gene: TRBJ1-4
D gene: -
V gene: TRBV7-2
clone size: -

CDR3 DNA: TGCGCCAGCAGCTTGGAGGTTGGTGTCGCTGAAGCTTTCTTT
CDR3 protein: CASSLEVGVAEAFF
J gene: TRBJ1-1
D gene: -
V gene: TRBV5-1
clone size: few

CDR3 DNA: TGCGCCAGCAGCCTAGGGACTAGCGGGGGGTCAGATACGCAGTATTTT
CDR3 protein: CASSLGTSGGSDTQYF
J gene: TRBJ2-3
D gene: TRBD2
V gene: TRBV5-1
clone size: -

CDR3 DNA: TGTGCCAGCAGTACAGGCTCAGGGTTGGGAGAGACCCAGTACTTC
CDR3 protein: CASSTGSGLGETQYF
J gene: TRBJ2-5
D gene: -
V gene: TRBV6-2/TRBV6-3
clone size: -

CDR3 DNA: TGTGCCAGCGGACCAGACTCTTATGGCTACACCTTC
CDR3 protein: CASGPDSYGYTF
J gene: TRBJ1-2
D gene: -
V gene: TRBV6-5
clone size: -

CDR3 DNA: TGTGCCAGCAGCTTAAACGAGGAGACCCAGTACTTC
CDR3 protein: CASSLNEETQYF
J gene: TRBJ2-5
D gene: -
V gene: TRBV7-2
clone size: -

CDR3 DNA: TGTGCCAGCAGCCCGCGGGGCGAGGGCAACTCCTACGAGCAGTACTTC
CDR3 protein: CASSPRGEGNSYEQYF
J gene: TRBJ2-7
D gene: -
V gene: TRBV11-1
clone size: -

CDR3 DNA: TGTGCCAGCAGTCCCATTCGGACAGGATCCTACGAGCAGTACTTC
CDR3 protein: CASSPIRTGSYEQYF
J gene: TRBJ2-7
D gene: TRBD1
V gene: TRBV28
clone size: -

CDR3 DNA: TGTGCCACAATCACCGGGACAGGGGCAACTAATGAAAAACTGTTTTTT
CDR3 protein: CATITGTGATNEKLFF
J gene: TRBJ1-4
D gene: TRBD1
V gene: TRBV6-6
clone size: once

CDR3 DNA: TGCGCCAGCAGCTATACGACCGGGACAGGGGTGGGGAGTGGCTACACCTTC
CDR3 protein: CASSYTTGTGVGSGYTF
J gene: TRBJ1-2
D gene: TRBD1
V gene: TRBV5-1
clone size: -

CDR3 DNA: TGTGCCAGCAGCCCTCTGGGGTTGTATTCACCCCTCCACTTT
CDR3 protein: CASSPLGLYSPLHF
J gene: TRBJ1-6
D gene: -
V gene: TRBV5-6
clone size: -

CDR3 DNA: TGTGCCAGCAGCGTAGAGGGAGCTAGCTCCGGTACGCAGTATTTT
CDR3 protein: CASSVEGASSGTQYF
J gene: TRBJ2-3
D gene: -
V gene: TRBV9
clone size: -

CDR3 DNA: TGTGCCAGTACCCCAACCCTCTCGGGGAGCCTCAATGAGCAGTTCTTC
CDR3 protein: CASTPTLSGSLNEQFF
J gene: TRBJ2-1
D gene: -
V gene: TRBV19
clone size: -

CDR3 DNA: TGTGCCAGCTCACCCCCGGGGGGCGAACAGCCCCAGCATTTT
CDR3 protein: CASSPPGGEQPQHF
J gene: TRBJ1-5
D gene: -
V gene: TRBV18
clone size: -

CDR3 DNA: TGTGCCAGCAGTGAAGAAAGGTTCCGGGGGAATCAGCCCCAGCATTTT
CDR3 protein: CASSEERFRGNQPQHF
J gene: TRBJ1-5
D gene: -
V gene: TRBV6-1
clone size: -

CDR3 DNA: TGTGCCAGCAGTGAACAGGGATCGGGGACGCAGTATTTT
CDR3 protein: CASSEQGSGTQYF
J gene: TRBJ2-3
D gene: -
V gene: TRBV6-1
clone size: -

CDR3 DNA: TGCGCCAGCAGCCAATGGGGGACACTCTCTGGAAACACCATATATTTT
CDR3 protein: CASSQWGTLSGNTIYF
J gene: TRBJ1-3
D gene: -
V gene: TRBV4-3
clone size: -

CDR3 DNA: TGTGCCAGCAACCCTTCGGGACTAGCCTCAGATACGCAGTATTTT
CDR3 protein: CASNPSGLASDTQYF
J gene: TRBJ2-3
D gene: TRBD2
V gene: TRBV7-3
clone size: once

CDR3 DNA: TGTGCCAGCAGACAGCTTAGCTCTGGGGCCAACGTCCTGACTTTC
CDR3 protein: CASRQLSSGANVLTF
J gene: TRBJ2-6
D gene: -
V gene: TRBV2
clone size: -

CDR3 DNA: TGTGCCAGCAGCTTTCCGCAGAACACTGAAGCTTTCTTT
CDR3 protein: CASSFPQNTEAFF
J gene: TRBJ1-1
D gene: -
V gene: TRBV7-8
clone size: -

CDR3 DNA: TGTGCCAGCAGTTACTCGACGGGCTCGCCCGAGGGGCCCTATAATTCACCCCTCCACTTT
CDR3 protein: CASSYSTGSPEGPYNSPLHF
J gene: TRBJ1-6
D gene: -
V gene: TRBV6-2/TRBV6-3
clone size: -

CDR3 DNA: TGTGCCAGCAGATGGTCGGGGGCCGAGACCTACGAGCAGTACTTC
CDR3 protein: CASRWSGAETYEQYF
J gene: TRBJ2-7
D gene: -
V gene: TRBV27
clone size: many

CDR3 DNA: TGTGCCAGCAGTTTATTCAGCGATAACACCATATATTTT
CDR3 protein: CASSLFSDNTIYF
J gene: TRBJ1-3
D gene: -
V gene: TRBV28
clone size: -

CDR3 DNA: TGCGCCAGCAGCCAAGGCAGGGAGAGGGGCTATGGCTACACCTTC
CDR3 protein: CASSQGRERGYGYTF
J gene: TRBJ1-2
D gene: -
V gene: TRBV4-3
clone size: once

CDR3 DNA: TGTGCCAGCAGCCAAAGGACAGGGGGCATCTATGGCTACACCTTC
CDR3 protein: CASSQRTGGIYGYTF
J gene: TRBJ1-2
D gene: TRBD1
V gene: TRBV7-2
clone size: -

CDR3 DNA: TGCAGCGCCCAGACAGGTGGGGGCTACGAGCAGTACTTC
CDR3 protein: CSAQTGGGYEQYF
J gene: TRBJ2-7
D gene: -
V gene: TRBV29-1
clone size: -

CDR3 DNA: TGCGCCAGCAGGGGGGGGGAAGCGAGCACTGAAGCTTTCTTT
CDR3 protein: CASRGGEASTEAFF
J gene: TRBJ1-1
D gene: -
V gene: TRBV10-2
clone size: -

CDR3 DNA: TGTGCCAGCAGCTTTATGTGGGATACTGGAAACACCATATATTTT
CDR3 protein: CASSFMWDTGNTIYF
J gene: TRBJ1-3
D gene: -
V gene: TRBV7-2
clone size: -

CDR3 DNA: TGTGCCAGCAGTTACGCGGGCTCTGGGGCCAACGTCCTGACTTTC
CDR3 protein: CASSYAGSGANVLTF
J gene: TRBJ2-6
D gene: -
V gene: TRBV6-2/TRBV6-3
clone size: -

CDR3 DNA: TGTGCCAGCAGTGAAGGTGTCTTCGACCCCTACGAGCAGTACTTC
CDR3 protein: CASSEGVFDPYEQYF
J gene: TRBJ2-7
D gene: -
V gene: TRBV6-1
clone size: -

CDR3 DNA: TGTGCCAGCGCCCCACCCTCGGGATACGGGGAGCTGTTTTTT
CDR3 protein: CASAPPSGYGELFF
J gene: TRBJ2-2
D gene: -
V gene: TRBV6-5
clone size: -

CDR3 DNA: TGTGCCAGCTCACAGAACGACAGGGGTGGAACTGAAGCTTTCTTT
CDR3 protein: CASSQNDRGGTEAFF
J gene: TRBJ1-1
D gene: TRBD1
V gene: TRBV18
clone size: -